One sample yielded the 28 T cell receptor beta chains listed below, sequenced in a study of blood T cells in healthy people across ages. Combining a sample-barcoded 5' primer with a J-beta primer mix, a second PCR ran for 7 to 11 cycles. Each CDR3 protein is one row after TCRdb ran MiXCR on the 5' RACE reads. Among some 920,000 distinct CDR3 sequences, 51% were seen once, and the ten largest hold about a fifth. Input material: blood. The receptor source for this set is a woman aged 60 to 75 in good health.

This clonotype was seen only a few times. The gene calls are TRBV5-1 and TRBJ2-5; D uncertain. V was shortened by 2 bases and J by 1 base, with 15 bases between the two germline ends. CDR3 length: 16 amino acids. CDR1 is SGHRS and CDR2 is YFSETQ in the germline V gene. The CDR3 spells CASSLSPGETQETQYF. The CDR3 DNA sequence: TGCGCCAGCAGCTTAAGTCCAGGAGAAACCCAAGAGACCCAGTACTTC.

This chain joins TRBV6-1 and TRBJ2-1; D is possibly TRBD1 (6 bases). V was trimmed by 5 bases and J by 12 bases, leaving 14 bases between them. The V gene's germline CDR1 is MNHNS and CDR2 SASEGT. The CDR3 spans 12 residues. CDR3 nucleotides: TGTGCCAGCAGTATAGGACAGTGCGGGCAGTTCTTC. The encoded protein is CASSIGQCGQFF.

This clonotype has more than one count but fewer than ten. V and J are TRBV7-9 and TRBJ2-5; 7 bases agree with TRBD1. Germline V CDR1 and CDR2: SEHNR, FQNEAQ (reference sequence). The CDR3 consists of 18 residues. Unmatched junction bases numbered 24, after V lost 3 bases and J lost 11 bases. CDR3 nucleotides: TGTGCCAGCAGCTTGCCGCTTGCCGGGACAGACGACTACAATGAGCAGTACTTC. It encodes CASSLPLAGTDDYNEQYF.

This clonotype was counted only a few times. The chain carries TRBV20-1 and TRBJ2-1, with D possibly TRBD2 on 6 matching bases. Germline assignment: CDR1 DFQATT and CDR2 SNEGSKA (reference sequence). The CDR3 has 18 residues. Trimming took off 3 bases at V and 6 bases at J, with 27 bases between the two ends. CDR3 bases: TGCAGTGCTAGCCCCCGAAACCTCCGGGACTTGAGGTCCAATGAGCAGTTCTTC. It specifies CSASPRNLRDLRSNEQFF.

This clonotype showed up just once. The chain joins TRBV7-3 to TRBJ2-7; 8 bases map to TRBD2. This CDR3 spans 16 amino acids. CDR1 and CDR2 (germline): SGHTA, FQGTGA. J lost 3 bases, V lost 3 bases, and 10 bases had no gene match. CDR3: CASSLAAGLVRYEQYF. The CDR3 DNA reads as TGTGCCAGCAGCTTGGCGGCGGGACTAGTGCGCTACGAGCAGTACTTC.

This rearrangement joins TRBV24-1 to TRBJ2-7; TRBD2 agrees at 13 bases. The DNA end favors TRBJ2-5, so the J call may be wrong. This CDR3 is built from 15 residues. Germline V gene lookup returns CDR1 KGHDR and CDR2 SFDVKD. CDR3 sequence reads: CATSDWTSGSETQYF. Written as DNA, the CDR3 is TGTGCCACCAGTGATTGGACTAGCGGGAGTGAGACCCAGTACTTC.

V is TRBV20-1 and J is TRBJ2-4; D is possibly TRBD1 (6 bases). V was clipped by 5 bases and J by 2 bases, with 16 bases between them. Germline V gene sequence: CDR1 DFQATT, CDR2 SNEGSKA (reference sequence). This CDR3 is built from 15 residues. The CDR3 spells CSAEGQFSSKNIQYF. CDR3 coding DNA: TGCAGTGCTGAAGGACAGTTTTCTTCCAAAAACATTCAGTACTTC.

In this sample, this clonotype turned up once. The junction does not match germline at one end; this may be a read error. V gene TRBV20-1 combines with J gene TRBJ2-5, with 10 bases fitting TRBD1. CDR3 length: 15 residues. Germline values: CDR1 DFQATT, CDR2 SNEGSKA (reference sequence). CDR3 sequence: CSAMRTGGVGEAQYF. The CDR3 DNA is TGCAGTGCTATGAGGACAGGGGGGGTAGGAGAGGCCCAGTACTTC.

The chain combines TRBV20-1 with TRBJ2-3, with D hard to call. V was cut by 3 bases and J by 2 bases, with 9 bases left in between. The germline gives CDR1 DFQATT, CDR2 SNEGSKA (reference sequence). The CDR3 sequence is 13 residues long. In DNA, the CDR3 is TGCAGTGCTAGTCGACCTGACACAGATACGCAGTATTTT. Translating gives CSASRPDTDTQYF.

The rearrangement uses TRBV2 and TRBJ2-7; the match to TRBD2 covers 8 bases. CDR1 and CDR2 from the germline V gene are SNHLY and FYNNEI. There are 15 residues in the CDR3. V lost 4 bases to trimming and J lost 0 bases; unmatched junction nucleotides: 5. The CDR3 nucleotides read TGTGCCAGCAGTGTTTTAGCGGGGAGCTCCTACGAGCAGTACTTC. Translated, it gives CASSVLAGSSYEQYF.

This clonotype was detected only a few times. The chain carries TRBV10-3 and TRBJ2-5; 10 bases align to TRBD2. The CDR3 contains 15 residues. CDR1 and CDR2 from the germline V gene are ENHRY and SYGVKD. V dropped 4 bases and J dropped 4; count of bases not matched to a gene: 6. CDR3 protein: CAISGTSGGGETQYF. The CDR3 DNA reads as TGTGCCATCAGTGGGACTAGCGGAGGGGGAGAGACCCAGTACTTC.

The genes are TRBV16 and TRBJ2-7; 7 bases are shared with TRBD1. V lost 7 bases and J lost 1; bases outside the gene matches: 16. The CDR3 contains 17 residues. The germline V gene has CDR1 KGHSY and CDR2 FQNENV. The CDR3 region has the DNA TGTGCCAGCACCACTGACAGGGCCCGTTACCCTTCCTACGAGCAGTACTTC. As protein: CASTTDRARYPSYEQYF. Using reference TRBV16 and TRBJ2-7 for the parts outside the CDR3, the full variable domain is GEEVAQTPKHLVRGEGQKAKLYCAPIKGHSYVFWYQQVLKNEFKFLISFQNENVFDETGMPKERFSAKCLPNSPCSLEIQATKLEDSAVYFCASTTDRARYPSYEQYFGPGTRLTVT.

Remarks on this clonotype: The CDR3 end shows no conserved phenylalanine or tryptophan, and so a read error is likely. The chain has TRBV3-1 and TRBJ2-4; the match to TRBD2 covers 13 bases. The J call may be incorrect, as the DNA end agrees better with TRBJ2-5. This CDR3 spans 18 amino acids. CDR1 is LGHDT and CDR2 is YNNKEL in the germline V gene (reference sequence). For the CDR3, the DNA is TGTGCCAGCAGCCAAGACGCGACTAGCGGGAGGTTCGGAGAGACCCAGTACTTA. Encoded protein: CASSQDATSGRFGETQYL.

This clonotype appeared a few times. CDR3 protein: CSARDNLLSYEQYF. The CDR3 coding sequence is TGCAGTGCTAGAGATAATCTCCTCTCCTACGAGCAGTACTTC. The rearrangement links TRBV20-1 to TRBJ2-7; D is unresolved. Germline values: CDR1 DFQATT, CDR2 SNEGSKA (reference sequence). V shed 0 bases and J shed 0 bases, with 9 bases lying between them. CDR3 size: 14 residues.

This chain's CDR3 is CASSQGAVAGVGEQYF. CDR3 nucleotide sequence: TGTGCCAGCAGCCAAGGTGCAGTAGCGGGAGTGGGCGAGCAGTACTTC. V and J are TRBV3-1 and TRBJ2-5; 9 nucleotides agree with TRBD2. The J call may not be correct, given that the DNA end is closer to TRBJ2-7. Germline assignment: CDR1 LGHDT and CDR2 YNNKEL (reference sequence). The CDR3 has 16 residues.

This clonotype came up once. The chain employs TRBV4-1 and TRBJ2-3; either TRBD1 or TRBD2 may supply D (5 bases each). Trimming stripped 2 bases from V and 6 bases from J, with 12 bases between. Germline CDR1 is MGHRA and CDR2 is YSYEKL. This CDR3 spans 14 amino acids. CDR3 protein: CASSQPGAPDTQYF. The CDR3 DNA reads TGCGCCAGCAGCCAACCCGGGGCGCCGGATACGCAGTATTTT.

The chain couples TRBV28 to TRBJ2-4, with 9 bases lining up with TRBD1. Trimming cost V 8 bases and J 15 bases; bases outside gene matches: 20. CDR1 is MDHEN and CDR2 is SYDVKM in the germline V gene. CDR3 length: 15 amino acids. The CDR3 sequence: CASGTSGTGIYERYF. The DNA of the CDR3 is TGTGCCAGCGGGACCTCCGGGACAGGGATCTACGAGCGGTACTTC.

The CDR3 protein is CASSGESQETQYF. The CDR3 nucleotides are TGCGCCAGCAGCGGGGAAAGCCAAGAGACCCAGTACTTC. The V gene is TRBV5-1, the J gene TRBJ2-5, with D unresolved. Between the trimmed V and J ends, which lost 4 bases and 1 base, there was a span of 8 bases. The CDR3 contains 13 residues. Germline CDR1 reads SGHRS; CDR2 reads YFSETQ.

The rearrangement uses TRBV20-1 and TRBJ1-2; no reliable D call. Looked up from germline, CDR1 is DFQATT and CDR2 is SNEGSKA (reference sequence). The V and J ends lost 4 bases and 8 bases respectively, with 11 bases between them. This CDR3 region has 11 residues. CDR3 sequence: CSAIRFGGYTF. CDR3 DNA: TGCAGTGCTATCCGTTTTGGGGGCTACACCTTC.

The V call is TRBV5-1, the J call TRBJ1-2; no reliable D call. The germline V gene has CDR1 SGHRS and CDR2 YFSETQ. Trimming removed 2 bases at V and 8 bases at J, with 16 bases between. The CDR3 runs to 14 residues. In DNA form, the CDR3 reads TGCGCCAGCAGCTTAGAGGGCCAGTCCCGCGGCTACACCTTC. It codes for CASSLEGQSRGYTF.

The chain uses TRBV15 and TRBJ2-3, with D possibly matching TRBD2 (6 bases). Germline CDR1 and CDR2: LNHNV and YYDKDF (reference sequence). CDR3 length: 13 amino acids. V lost 3 bases and J lost 8, with 12 bases in between. The CDR3 protein is CATSSPGTGTQYF. CDR3 bases: TGTGCCACCAGCAGCCCCGGGACTGGTACGCAGTATTTT.

This rearrangement joins TRBV6-5 to TRBJ2-3, with 9 bases identical to TRBD1. The V gene's germline CDR1 is MNHEY and CDR2 SVGAGI. The V and J ends lost 7 bases and 6 bases, in that order; junction bases with no gene match: 11. CDR3 length equals 15 residues. The CDR3 coding sequence is TGTGCCAGCAACCGGGACAGGGAGTCTTGGGATACGCAGTATTTT. Amino acid sequence: CASNRDRESWDTQYF.

The chain carries TRBV5-1 and TRBJ2-1; the match to TRBD2 covers 7 bases. Germline CDR1 SGHRS, CDR2 YFSETQ. V trimming: 6 bases; J trimming: 4 bases; junction bases outside the gene matches: 4. CDR3 length equals 13 residues. In DNA form, the CDR3 reads TGCGCCAGCAAGGCTAGCGGATACAATGAGCAGTTCTTC. This sequence encodes CASKASGYNEQFF.

The V gene is TRBV20-1, the J gene TRBJ2-5; 12 bases fit TRBD2. Gene TRBJ2-7 matches the end of the DNA better, so the J call may be wrong. Germline CDR1 is DFQATT and CDR2 is SNEGSKA (reference sequence). The CDR3 loop spans 17 amino acids. CDR3 sequence (DNA): TGCAGTGCTAGAGGTAAACTAGCGGGGGGTTCGGGCTACGAGCAGTACTTC. The encoded protein is CSARGKLAGGSGYEQYF.

This clonotype has more than one count but fewer than ten. The chain links TRBV5-1 to TRBJ2-5, with D possibly matching TRBD2 (6 bases). The germline gives CDR1 SGHRS, CDR2 YFSETQ. This CDR3 has 16 amino acids. Trimming took off 3 bases at V and 0 bases at J, with 15 bases between the two ends. The CDR3 bases are TGCGCCAGCAGCTCCTTTGGCGGGACGTACCAAGAGACCCAGTACTTC. Amino acid sequence: CASSSFGGTYQETQYF.

This clonotype has a handful of counts. The chain joins TRBV20-1 to TRBJ2-5; 9 nucleotides line up with TRBD1. Losses at the gene ends were 2 bases for V and 2 bases for J; bases not matched to a gene: 15. The CDR3 is made up of 18 amino acids. Germline V gene sequence: CDR1 DFQATT, CDR2 SNEGSKA (reference sequence). CDR3 region: CSARTNMGTGQRQETQYF. The CDR3 nucleotides read TGCAGTGCTAGAACGAATATGGGGACAGGGCAAAGGCAAGAGACCCAGTACTTC.

With respect to this clonotype: The junction departs from the called germline gene at one end, perhaps through a read error. The V and J genes are TRBV3-1 and TRBJ2-3, with D possibly matching TRBD2 (5 bases). Germline CDR1 and CDR2: LGHDT and YNNKEL (reference sequence). The CDR3 contains 15 residues. CDR3 residues: CTSSQGGSTTDTQYF. In DNA, the CDR3 is TGTACCAGCAGCCAAGGTGGGAGCACAACAGATACGCAGTATTTT.

CDR3 residues: CASSVSGGTIQYF. CDR3 in DNA: TGTGCCAGCAGCGTTTCAGGTGGAACCATTCAGTACTTC. The chain carries TRBV9 and TRBJ2-4, with D hard to call. Germline-derived CDR1 and CDR2 are SGDLS and YYNGEE. The V gene lost 2 bases and the J gene lost 9 bases, with 12 bases spanning the gap. The CDR3 length is 13 residues.